This T cell receptor (beta chain) originates from a study of T-cell reconstitution after alpha-beta-depleted transplantation in children. The CDR3 covers 16 residues. Unique molecular identifiers tagged the TCRbeta library. Each CDR3 protein is one row after TCRdb ran MiXCR on the PCR reads. Among about 690,000 distinct CDR3 sequences listed, around 17% were seen once. The chain employs TRBV21-1 and TRBJ1-4; TRBD1 reflects the table's D call only, with no check against the DNA. TRBV21-1 is an annotated pseudogene. The origin of this receptor is a human donor who donated a stem cell graft to a child with acute myeloid leukemia. This sample comprised PBMCs from the stem cell graft donor, obtained from the stem cell graft. The CDR3 sequence is CARYKGQGKDDEKLFF. The CDR3 DNA follows: TGTGCCCGTTACAAGGGACAGGGAAAGGACGACGAAAAACTGTTTTTT.